Listed here are 14 T cell receptor beta chains from one sample, sequenced in a study of human T cells and chemical hapten exposure. Time point in this sample: patch test 3, about 24 weeks after DPC sensitization. Treatment indicated: therapeutic diphenylcyclopropenone sensitization with weekly scalp DPC. Whole blood, unfractionated, served as the material for total RNA extraction. TCRdb redid the calling of the RACE reads with MiXCR, one entry per CDR3 protein. The sample includes tens of thousands of distinct CDR3 sequences, 9.5% of them seen just once. The sequencing used whole blood, collected in connection with sensitization to the hapten diphenylcyclopropenone (DPC). The origin of the receptors is a man aged 50 to 59 with alopecia areata. Some clones in this sample may be carry-over from other donors' samples.

The rearrangement joins TRBV7-9 to TRBJ1-1; maybe TRBD1 (5 bases). Trimming left V 3 bases short and J 0 bases short, with 8 bases between. The CDR3 has 14 amino acids. Germline assignment: CDR1 SEHNR and CDR2 FQNEAQ (reference sequence). CDR3 protein: CASSLDTVNTEAFF. The CDR3 DNA follows: TGTGCCAGCAGCTTGGACACGGTGAACACTGAAGCTTTCTTT. Supplemented by reference TRBV7-9 and TRBJ1-1, the full variable domain reads DTGVSQNPRHKITKRGQNVTFRCDPISEHNRLYWYRQTLGQGPEFLTYFQNEAQLEKSRLLSDRFSAERPKGSFSTLEIQRTEQGDSAMYLCASSLDTVNTEAFFGQGTRLTVV.

This clonotype was detected only once. The V and J genes are TRBV5-1 and TRBJ2-3; D uncertain. The CDR3 covers 12 residues. Germline CDR1 reads SGHRS; CDR2 reads YFSETQ. V was shortened by 4 bases and J by 6 bases, with 9 bases between the two germline ends. CDR3 residues: CASSGAFDTQYF. DNA of the CDR3: TGCGCCAGCAGCGGAGCTTTTGATACGCAGTATTTT.

This clonotype was observed a single time. A much larger clone sits a single nucleotide away, making a read error possible. J is TRBJ2-1 and V is TRBV12-3 or TRBV12-4; D is undetermined. The CDR3 runs to 15 residues. The CDR3 loop reads CGVPGDDDSYNEQFF. The CDR3 coding sequence is TGTGGCGTCCCGGGCGATGACGACTCCTACAATGAGCAGTTCTTC.

This clonotype has a handful of counts. The V gene is TRBV7-9, the J gene TRBJ1-3, with no clear D. This CDR3 region has 14 residues. The ends were cut back, 1 base at V and 0 bases at J, with 4 bases in the middle. CDR1 is SEHNR and CDR2 is FQNEAQ in the germline V gene (reference sequence). The CDR3 sequence: CASSLGGSGNTIYF. The CDR3 coding sequence is TGTGCCAGCAGCTTAGGGGGCTCTGGAAACACCATATATTTT.

The rearrangement links TRBV7-3 to TRBJ2-1; D remains ambiguous. CDR1 SGHTA and CDR2 FQGTGA come from the germline V gene. The CDR3 spans 15 residues. Trimming removed 5 bases from V and 2 bases from J, with 13 bases in between. CDR3 nucleotide sequence: TGTGCCAGCAGCCCCACCGGGCCCGCCTACAATGAGCAGTTCTTC. This sequence encodes CASSPTGPAYNEQFF.

This clonotype was seen at least ten times. The chain uses TRBV2 and TRBJ2-7, with TRBD1 identical over 8 bases. V shed 3 bases and J 2 bases; nucleotides not matched to a gene: 6. CDR3 length: 15 residues. Germline loops: CDR1 SNHLY, CDR2 FYNNEI. CDR3 sequence: CASSDGWDRTYEQYF. The CDR3 DNA sequence: TGTGCCAGCAGTGATGGGTGGGACAGGACCTACGAGCAGTACTTC.

This clonotype has at least ten counts. This chain uses TRBV4-3 with TRBJ2-2; 8 bases match TRBD2. This CDR3 region has 15 residues. The V and J ends lost 3 bases and 7 bases, in that order; junction bases with no gene match: 7. Germline V gene sequence: CDR1 LGHNA, CDR2 YSLEER. In DNA, the CDR3 is TGCGCCAGCAGCCAGCCGGGACTAGTGATCGGGGAGCTGTTTTTT. Protein sequence: CASSQPGLVIGELFF.

This clonotype showed up many times. The chain links TRBV28 to TRBJ2-1, with D hard to call. Germline CDR1 reads MDHEN; CDR2 reads SYDVKM. Deletions cut 5 bases from V and 0 bases from J, with 8 bases between. This CDR3 is 14 amino acids long. The CDR3 reads CASSPPSSYNEQFF. The CDR3 nucleotides are TGTGCCAGCAGTCCCCCGAGCTCCTACAATGAGCAGTTCTTC.

This clonotype is judged medium-sized (0.01 to 0.1%). The chain recombines TRBV11-2 with TRBJ2-5; 7 bases match TRBD1. The germline gives CDR1 SGHAT, CDR2 FQNNGV. The CDR3 extends over 13 amino acids. Losses at the gene ends were 0 bases for V and 7 bases for J; bases not matched to a gene: 2. For the CDR3, the DNA is TGTGCCAGCAGCTTAGAAGCAGGGGGGACCCAGTACTTC. This translates into CASSLEAGGTQYF.

This clonotype has a count of ten or more. The V and J genes are TRBV24-1 and TRBJ2-1; D remains unclear. The V gene lost 7 bases and the J gene lost 4 bases, with 13 bases spanning the gap. The CDR3 is 14 amino acids. Germline CDR1 KGHDR, CDR2 SFDVKD. CDR3 bases: TGTGCCACCAGCGGCGTCGATAAATACAATGAGCAGTTCTTC. It is translated as CATSGVDKYNEQFF.

The chain combines TRBV3-1 with TRBJ1-1; D not resolved. The CDR3 covers 14 residues. Germline CDR1 is LGHDT and CDR2 is YNNKEL (reference sequence). V was cut by 4 bases and J by 0 bases, with 9 bases left in between. The chain's CDR3 is CASSPREMNTEAFF. The CDR3 coding sequence is TGTGCCAGCAGCCCAAGAGAGATGAACACTGAAGCTTTCTTT.

Many counts were recorded for this clonotype. This rearrangement joins TRBV6-1 to TRBJ2-1; a possible D gene is TRBD2 (5 bases). This CDR3 has 17 amino acids. Per germline, CDR1 MNHNS and CDR2 SASEGT. V was trimmed by 1 base and J by 1 base, leaving 14 bases between them. The CDR3, as DNA: TGTGCCAGCAGTGAAGACGGGGTCGGCGGATCCTACAATGAGCAGTTCTTC. Its translation is CASSEDGVGGSYNEQFF.

This clonotype was picked up many times. This chain joins TRBV7-2 and TRBJ2-3, with D possibly being TRBD2 (6 bases). V lost 5 bases, J lost 0 bases, and 15 bases lay in between. The CDR3 is made up of 16 amino acids. CDR1 is SGHTA and CDR2 is FQGNSA in the germline V gene. The CDR3 reads CASSQHQAGSTDTQYF. The CDR3, as DNA: TGTGCCAGCAGCCAACATCAGGCGGGGAGCACAGATACGCAGTATTTT.

This clonotype has at least ten counts. This rearrangement joins TRBV10-2 to TRBJ1-1; D is uncertain. This CDR3 contains 12 residues. Trimming shortened V by 3 bases and J by 10 bases, and 12 bases separated the two germline ends. Germline assignment: CDR1 WSHSY and CDR2 SAAADI. CDR3 DNA: TGCGCCAGCAGTGACCCAACTACGGGAGCTTTCTTT. Protein sequence: CASSDPTTGAFF.